This is a list of T cell receptor beta chains from one sample in a study of blood T cell repertoires in COVID-19. Assay: immunoSEQ multiplex PCR; the TCRdb copy retains only in-frame clones and omits some. The sample contains 75,000 to 90,000 clones, just under 85% of which appear only once. The sample taken for sequencing was peripheral blood. These TCRs come from a man older than 75 with active or convalescent COVID-19. Both conserved end residues are part of each CDR3. The D gene is left open where the match is weak. Not every row has a clone size; where given, it reads once, few, many or a size class.

clone size	D gene	V gene	J gene	CDR3 DNA	CDR3 protein
NA	NA	TRBV6-5	TRBJ2-3	TGTGCCAGCAGTTCCTCGACTGCGACAGATACGCAGTATTTT	CASSSSTATDTQYF
once	NA	TRBV9	TRBJ1-5	TGTGCCAGCAGCCCGGACAGCCATAGCAATCAGCCCCAGCATTTT	CASSPDSHSNQPQHF
NA	TRBD1	TRBV28	TRBJ1-1	TGTGCCAGCAGGAAACCGGGACAGGGGGGAACTGAAGCTTTCTTT	CASRKPGQGGTEAFF
NA	TRBD1	TRBV3-1/TRBV3-2	TRBJ2-3	TGTGCCAGCAGCCAATGGGGACAGGGGTGGAGAGATACGCAGTATTTT	CASSQWGQGWRDTQYF
NA	TRBD1	TRBV5-6	TRBJ2-6	TGTGCCAGCAGCTTGATGGGACAGGGGTACTCTGGGGCCAACGTCCTGACTTTC	CASSLMGQGYSGANVLTF
NA	TRBD1	TRBV29-1	TRBJ1-2	TGCAGCGGTTGGACAGGGACGGAATATGGCTACACCTTC	CSGWTGTEYGYTF
NA	NA	TRBV28	TRBJ1-2	TGTGCCAGCACTACCGAGAACTATGGCTACACCTTC	CASTTENYGYTF
NA	TRBD1	TRBV25-1	TRBJ1-5	TGTGCCAGCAGCTCCGGGACAGGGGACAATCAGCCCCAGCATTTT	CASSSGTGDNQPQHF
few	TRBD2	TRBV30	TRBJ2-2	TGTGCCTGGGGCTCCGGGACTAGCGGGAGTGCCGGGGAGCTGTTTTTT	CAWGSGTSGSAGELFF
NA	TRBD1	TRBV14	TRBJ1-3	TGTGCCAGCAGCCAGACAGGGGCTGGAAACACCATATATTTT	CASSQTGAGNTIYF
NA	NA	TRBV5-1	TRBJ2-2	TGCGCCAGCAGCACCGGCTACAGCAACGGGGAGCTGTTTTTT	CASSTGYSNGELFF
NA	NA	TRBV10-1	TRBJ1-3	TGCGCCAGCAGCCTGGGAGGGAGCTCTGGAAACACCATATATTTT	CASSLGGSSGNTIYF
NA	NA	TRBV28	TRBJ1-4	TGTGCCAGCAGTTTACCAGGGGACAATGAAAAACTGTTTTTT	CASSLPGDNEKLFF
NA	NA	TRBV5-1	TRBJ1-2	TGCGCCAGTCTCCCCGCGGACGGACATAACTATGGCTACACCTTC	CASLPADGHNYGYTF
NA	TRBD1	TRBV7-9	TRBJ1-5	TGTGCCAGCAGCAAAGCCGGGACAGGGGGGTATCAGCCCCAGCATTTT	CASSKAGTGGYQPQHF
once	NA	TRBV24-1	TRBJ1-1	TGTGCCACCAGCCCAGGGGACACTGAAGCTTTCTTT	CATSPGDTEAFF
NA	TRBD1	TRBV6-5	TRBJ1-1	TGTGCCAGCAGTCGGACAGGGGGGATTGTAGCTTTCTTT	CASSRTGGIVAFF
NA	NA	TRBV10-2	TRBJ2-3	TGCGCCAGCAACAAGGGGATCACAGATACGCAGTATTTT	CASNKGITDTQYF
NA	NA	TRBV24-1	TRBJ1-6	TGTGCCACCAGTGACCTCCAGGGAATTTCCCCCTATAATTCACCCCTCCACTTT	CATSDLQGISPYNSPLHF
NA	TRBD1	TRBV2	TRBJ1-1	TGTGCCAGCAGCCGGGACAGGACCTCTGAAGCTTTCTTT	CASSRDRTSEAFF
NA	TRBD2	TRBV9	TRBJ2-5	TGTGCCAGCAGCTCCCGACTAGCGGGGGCCACCCAAGAGACCCAGTACTTC	CASSSRLAGATQETQYF
NA	NA	TRBV15	TRBJ1-4	TGTGCCACCACCTCCGGAGATGGGACTAATGAAAAACTGTTTTTT	CATTSGDGTNEKLFF
NA	NA	TRBV9	TRBJ1-2	TGTGCCAGCAGCGTAGCGGGATCAAATGGCTACACCTTC	CASSVAGSNGYTF
NA	TRBD1	TRBV5-5	TRBJ1-5	TGTGCCAGCAGCCCGGACAGGGGAAGTGGTCAGCCCCAGCATTTT	CASSPDRGSGQPQHF
NA	TRBD2	TRBV24-1	TRBJ2-3	TGTGCCACCAGTCCCGTAGTGGGGACTAGCGGGAGGACACATACGCAGTATTTT	CATSPVVGTSGRTHTQYF
NA	NA	TRBV11-2	TRBJ1-1	TGTGCCAGCAGCTTAACAGGGAATTTGAACACTGAAGCTTTCTTT	CASSLTGNLNTEAFF
NA	NA	TRBV5-1	TRBJ2-6	TGCGCCAGCAGCCGGACAGCCCGGGGGGCCAACGTCCTGACTTTC	CASSRTARGANVLTF
NA	NA	TRBV6-5	TRBJ2-5	TGTGCCAGCAGTTACCGAAATGGACATGGAGAGACCCAGTACTTC	CASSYRNGHGETQYF
NA	TRBD2	TRBV3-1/TRBV3-2	TRBJ2-6	TGTGCCAGCAGCCATGCGACTAGCGCTGTAAGGGCCAACGTCCTGACTTTC	CASSHATSAVRANVLTF
few	TRBD1	TRBV7-9	TRBJ1-2	TGTGCCAGCAGCTCCTACAGGGGACCAGAAGGCTACACCTTC	CASSSYRGPEGYTF
NA	NA	TRBV5-1	TRBJ2-6	TGCGCCAGCAGCTTGGTTGACACTCCTGGGGCCAACGTCCTGACTTTC	CASSLVDTPGANVLTF
few	NA	TRBV11-3	TRBJ2-3	TGTGCCAGCAGCTTGGGGCAGTCGTTCACAGATACGCAGTATTTT	CASSLGQSFTDTQYF
few	TRBD1	TRBV19	TRBJ1-5	TGTGCCAGTAGTCTTGACAGGGGAGGTTGGAGCAATCAGCCCCAGCATTTT	CASSLDRGGWSNQPQHF
NA	NA	TRBV5-1	TRBJ1-4	TGCGCCAGCAGCGACGGGGGTGTGAATGAAAAACTGTTTTTT	CASSDGGVNEKLFF
once	TRBD2	TRBV7-2	TRBJ2-3	TGTGCCAGCAGCTTAGTGGTGGGGACTAGTGGTGCCACGCAGTATTTT	CASSLVVGTSGATQYF
NA	NA	TRBV7-9	TRBJ1-1	TGTGCCAGCAGCTCGGGGGAGGCACTCGAAGCTTTCTTT	CASSSGEALEAFF
few	NA	TRBV7-2	TRBJ2-1	TGTGCCAGCAGCCCCGGACTAACCGGATACAATGAGCAGTTCTTC	CASSPGLTGYNEQFF
NA	NA	TRBV28	TRBJ2-1	TGTGCCAGCAGTTCCCACGACAGAAGGTTCTACAATGAGCAGTTCTTC	CASSSHDRRFYNEQFF
NA	TRBD2	TRBV5-1	TRBJ2-2	TGCGCCAGCAGCTCGGAAAGCGGGGGGGCCGGTGGGACCGGGGAGCTGTTTTTT	CASSSESGGAGGTGELFF
once	NA	TRBV4-2	TRBJ1-2	TGTGCCAGCAGCCAAGGGATTAGAAGCGCTAACTATGGCTACACCTTC	CASSQGIRSANYGYTF
NA	TRBD1	TRBV19	TRBJ2-3	TGTGCCACCTCGGACAGGGGGAGCACAGATACGCAGTATTTT	CATSDRGSTDTQYF
NA	TRBD1	TRBV19	TRBJ1-5	TGTGCCAGTAGCCTCGGGACAGGGGTACAGCCCCAGCATTTT	CASSLGTGVQPQHF
NA	NA	TRBV21-1	TRBJ1-3	TGTGCCAGCAGCAAAGCATTAAGGAGGGTCTCTGGAAACACCATATATTTT	CASSKALRRVSGNTIYF
NA	TRBD1	TRBV7-2	TRBJ2-3	TGTGCCAGCAGCTCACCCTGGACAGGGACAGATACGCAGTATTTT	CASSSPWTGTDTQYF
NA	NA	TRBV9	TRBJ2-2	TGTGCCAGCAGCGCTACAGAGACCGGGGAGCTGTTTTTT	CASSATETGELFF
NA	TRBD2	TRBV18	TRBJ2-3	TGTGCCAGCTCACCGACTAGCGGCGTTCACGGTACGCAGTATTTT	CASSPTSGVHGTQYF
NA	NA	TRBV11-2	TRBJ1-2	TGTGCCAGCAGCTTATCGCTCGGCTATGGCTACACCTTC	CASSLSLGYGYTF
NA	TRBD1	TRBV7-3	TRBJ1-1	TGTGCCAGCAGCTTAACAGGGGGCGATGCTTTCTTT	CASSLTGGDAFF
few	TRBD1	TRBV5-6	TRBJ2-5	TGTGCCAGCAGCCGACAGGGGGTGGGCCAAGAGACCCAGTACTTC	CASSRQGVGQETQYF
NA	TRBD2	TRBV28	TRBJ2-2	TGTGCCAGCAGTTCCAGACTAGCGGGACTCACCGGGGAGCTGTTTTTT	CASSSRLAGLTGELFF
NA	NA	TRBV7-2	TRBJ1-2	TGTGCCAGCAGCCCAAATGGGCTAGGGGATGGCTACACCTTC	CASSPNGLGDGYTF
few	NA	TRBV28	TRBJ1-3	TGTGCCAGCAGTTCAGCAGGGGCTAGCTCTGGAAACACCATATATTTT	CASSSAGASSGNTIYF